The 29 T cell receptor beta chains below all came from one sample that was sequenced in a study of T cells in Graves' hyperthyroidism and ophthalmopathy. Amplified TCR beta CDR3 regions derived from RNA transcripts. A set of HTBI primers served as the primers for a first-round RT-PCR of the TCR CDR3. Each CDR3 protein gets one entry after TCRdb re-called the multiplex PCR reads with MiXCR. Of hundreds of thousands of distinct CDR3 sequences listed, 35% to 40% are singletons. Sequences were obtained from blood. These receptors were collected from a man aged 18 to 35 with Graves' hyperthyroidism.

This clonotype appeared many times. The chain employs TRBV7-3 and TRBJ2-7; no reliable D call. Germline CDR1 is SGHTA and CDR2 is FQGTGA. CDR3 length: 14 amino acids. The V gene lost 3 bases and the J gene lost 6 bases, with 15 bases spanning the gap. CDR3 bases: TGTGCCAGCAGCTTGGGGTTTGAAGGCTCCGAGCAGTACTTC. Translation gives CASSLGFEGSEQYF.

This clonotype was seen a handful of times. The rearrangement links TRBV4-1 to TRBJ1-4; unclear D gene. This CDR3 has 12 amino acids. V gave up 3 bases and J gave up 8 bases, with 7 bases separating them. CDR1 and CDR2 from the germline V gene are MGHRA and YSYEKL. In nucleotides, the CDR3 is TGCGCCAGCAGCCAGTTTGAGGAAAAACTGTTTTTT. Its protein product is CASSQFEEKLFF.

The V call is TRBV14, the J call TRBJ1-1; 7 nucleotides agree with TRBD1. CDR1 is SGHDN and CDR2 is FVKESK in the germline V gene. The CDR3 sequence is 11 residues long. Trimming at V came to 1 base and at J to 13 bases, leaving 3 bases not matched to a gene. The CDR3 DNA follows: TGTGCCAGCAGCCAAGGCCGGACAGGTTTCTTT. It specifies CASSQGRTGFF.

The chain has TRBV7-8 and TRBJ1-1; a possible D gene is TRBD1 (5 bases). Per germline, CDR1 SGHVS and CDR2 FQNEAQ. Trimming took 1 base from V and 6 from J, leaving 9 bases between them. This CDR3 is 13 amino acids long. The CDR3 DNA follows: TGTGCCAGCAGCTTAGATTCGGGGGCTGAAGCTTTCTTT. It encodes CASSLDSGAEAFF.

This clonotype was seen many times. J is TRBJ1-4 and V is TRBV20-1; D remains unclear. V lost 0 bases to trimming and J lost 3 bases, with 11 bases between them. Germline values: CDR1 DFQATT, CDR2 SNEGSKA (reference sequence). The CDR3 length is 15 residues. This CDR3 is CSARDVRGPNEKLFF. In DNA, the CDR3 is TGCAGTGCTAGAGATGTGAGAGGTCCTAATGAAAAACTGTTTTTT.

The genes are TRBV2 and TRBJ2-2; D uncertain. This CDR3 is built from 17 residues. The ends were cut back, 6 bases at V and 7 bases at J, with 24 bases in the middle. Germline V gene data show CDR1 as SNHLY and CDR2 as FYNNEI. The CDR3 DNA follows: TGTGCCAGCAGCGCATTCACCGAAGTCCAGGTCAGCGGGGAGCTGTTTTTT. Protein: CASSAFTEVQVSGELFF.

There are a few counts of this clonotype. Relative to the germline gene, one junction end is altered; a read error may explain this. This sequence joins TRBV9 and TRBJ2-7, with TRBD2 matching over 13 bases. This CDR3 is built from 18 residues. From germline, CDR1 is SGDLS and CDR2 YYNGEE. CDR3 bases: TGCGCCAGCAGCGAACGACTAGCGGGAGGCCTCCGGTCCTACGAGCAGTACTTC. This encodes CASSERLAGGLRSYEQYF. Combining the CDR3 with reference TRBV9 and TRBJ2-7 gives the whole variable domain DSGVTQTPKHLITATGQRVTLRCSPRSGDLSVYWYQQSLDQGLQFLIQYYNGEERAKGNILERFSAQQFPDLHSELNLSSLELGDSALYFCASSERLAGGLRSYEQYFGPGTRLTVT.

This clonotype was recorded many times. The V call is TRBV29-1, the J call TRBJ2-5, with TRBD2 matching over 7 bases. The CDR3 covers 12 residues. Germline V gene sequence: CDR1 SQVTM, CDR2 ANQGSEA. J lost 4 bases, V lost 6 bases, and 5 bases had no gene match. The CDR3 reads CSVPGLVETQYF. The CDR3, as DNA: TGCAGCGTCCCAGGACTAGTAGAGACCCAGTACTTC.

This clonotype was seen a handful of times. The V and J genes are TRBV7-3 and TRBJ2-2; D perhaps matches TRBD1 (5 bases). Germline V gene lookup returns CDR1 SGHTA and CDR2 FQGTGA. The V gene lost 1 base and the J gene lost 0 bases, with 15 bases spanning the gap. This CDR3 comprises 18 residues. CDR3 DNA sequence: TGTGCCAGCAGCTTAAAGGGGATTTGGTTCGCGAACACCGGGGAGCTGTTTTTT. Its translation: CASSLKGIWFANTGELFF.

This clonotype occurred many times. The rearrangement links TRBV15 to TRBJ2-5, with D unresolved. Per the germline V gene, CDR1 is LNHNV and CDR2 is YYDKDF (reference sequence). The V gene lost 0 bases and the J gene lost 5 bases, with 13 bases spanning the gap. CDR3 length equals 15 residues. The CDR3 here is CATSRDPQLAETQYF. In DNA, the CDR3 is TGTGCCACCAGCAGAGATCCCCAGCTGGCGGAGACCCAGTACTTC.

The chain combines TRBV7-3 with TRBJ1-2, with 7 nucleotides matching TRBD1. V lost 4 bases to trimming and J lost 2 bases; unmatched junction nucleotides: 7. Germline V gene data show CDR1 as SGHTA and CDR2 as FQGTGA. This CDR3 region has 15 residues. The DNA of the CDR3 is TGTGCCAGCAGCTCCGGGGAGGGGGCAAACTATGGCTACACCTTC. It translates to CASSSGEGANYGYTF.

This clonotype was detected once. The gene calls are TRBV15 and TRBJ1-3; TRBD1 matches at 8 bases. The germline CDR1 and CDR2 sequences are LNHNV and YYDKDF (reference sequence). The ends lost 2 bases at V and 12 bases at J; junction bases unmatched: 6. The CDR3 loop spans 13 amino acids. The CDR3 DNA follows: TGTGCCACCAGCAGACAGGGGGCAGATGACATATATTTT. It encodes CATSRQGADDIYF. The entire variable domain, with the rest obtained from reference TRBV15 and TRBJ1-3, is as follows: DAMVIQNPRYQVTQFGKPVTLSCSQTLNHNVMYWYQQKSSQAPKLLFHYYDKDFNNEADTPDNFQSRRPNTSFCFLDIRSPGLGDTAMYLCATSRQGADDIYFGEGSWLTVV.

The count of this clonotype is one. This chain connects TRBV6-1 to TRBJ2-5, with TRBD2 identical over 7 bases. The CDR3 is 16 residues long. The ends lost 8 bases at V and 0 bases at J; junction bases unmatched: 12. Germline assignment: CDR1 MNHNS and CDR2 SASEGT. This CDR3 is CASDRGASGYQETQYF. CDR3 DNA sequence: TGTGCCAGCGACCGAGGGGCTAGCGGTTACCAAGAGACCCAGTACTTC.

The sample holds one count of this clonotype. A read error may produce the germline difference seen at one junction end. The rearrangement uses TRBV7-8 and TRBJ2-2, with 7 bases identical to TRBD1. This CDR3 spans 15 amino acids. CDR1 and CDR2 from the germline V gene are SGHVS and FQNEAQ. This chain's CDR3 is CASSQRQGRTGEPFF. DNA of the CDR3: TGTGCCAGCAGCCAACGACAGGGAAGAACCGGGGAGCCGTTTTTT.

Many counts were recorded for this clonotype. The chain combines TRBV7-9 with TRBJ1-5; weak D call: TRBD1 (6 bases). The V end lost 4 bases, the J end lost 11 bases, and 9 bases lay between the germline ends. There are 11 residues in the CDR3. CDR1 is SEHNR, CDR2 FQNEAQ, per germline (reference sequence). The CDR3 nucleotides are TGTGCCAGCAGCTCGGGGGCAGCCCAGCATTTT. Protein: CASSSGAAQHF.

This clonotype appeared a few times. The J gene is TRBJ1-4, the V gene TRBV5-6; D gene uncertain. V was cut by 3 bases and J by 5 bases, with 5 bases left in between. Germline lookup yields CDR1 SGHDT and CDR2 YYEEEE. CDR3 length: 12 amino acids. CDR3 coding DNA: TGTGCCAGCAGCTGGGCGAATGAAAAACTGTTTTTT. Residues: CASSWANEKLFF.

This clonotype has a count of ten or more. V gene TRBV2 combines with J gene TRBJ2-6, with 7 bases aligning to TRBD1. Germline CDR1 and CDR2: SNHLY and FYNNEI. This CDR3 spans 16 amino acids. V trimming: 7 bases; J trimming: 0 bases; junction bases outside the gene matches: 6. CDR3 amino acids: CASIRDRVSGANVLTF. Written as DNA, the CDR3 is TGTGCCAGCATCCGGGACAGAGTCTCTGGGGCCAACGTCCTGACTTTC.

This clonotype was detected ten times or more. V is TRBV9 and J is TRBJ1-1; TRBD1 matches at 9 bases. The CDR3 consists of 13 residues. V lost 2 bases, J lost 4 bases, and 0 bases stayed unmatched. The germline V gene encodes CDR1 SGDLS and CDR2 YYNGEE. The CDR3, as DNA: TGTGCCAGCAGCGTGACAGGGGGCACTGAAGCTTTCTTT. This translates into CASSVTGGTEAFF.

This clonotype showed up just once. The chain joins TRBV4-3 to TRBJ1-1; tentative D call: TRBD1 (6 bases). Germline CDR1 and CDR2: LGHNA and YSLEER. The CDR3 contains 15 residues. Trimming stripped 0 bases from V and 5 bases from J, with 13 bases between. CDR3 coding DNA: TGCGCCAGCAGCCAAGATACAGGGAGGTTGACTGAAGCTTTCTTT. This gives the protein CASSQDTGRLTEAFF.

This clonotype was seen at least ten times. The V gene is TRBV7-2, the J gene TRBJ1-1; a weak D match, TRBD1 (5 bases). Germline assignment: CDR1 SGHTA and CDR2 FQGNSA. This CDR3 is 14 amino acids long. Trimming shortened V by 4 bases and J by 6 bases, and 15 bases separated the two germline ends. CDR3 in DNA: TGTGCCAGCAGCTACACCGGGACTCGTGCTGAAGCTTTCTTT. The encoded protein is CASSYTGTRAEAFF.

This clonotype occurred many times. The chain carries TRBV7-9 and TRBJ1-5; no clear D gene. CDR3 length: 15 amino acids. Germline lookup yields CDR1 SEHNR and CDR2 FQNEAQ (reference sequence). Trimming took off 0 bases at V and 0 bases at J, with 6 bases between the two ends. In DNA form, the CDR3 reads TGTGCCAGCAGCTTAGCATACGCTAGCAATCAGCCCCAGCATTTT. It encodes CASSLAYASNQPQHF.

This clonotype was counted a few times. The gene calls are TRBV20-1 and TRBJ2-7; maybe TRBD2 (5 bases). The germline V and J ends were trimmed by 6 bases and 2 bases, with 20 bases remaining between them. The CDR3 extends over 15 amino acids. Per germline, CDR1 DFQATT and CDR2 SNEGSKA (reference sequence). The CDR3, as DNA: TGCAGTGCAAGGGCCCCGGGATTCCTCCCCTACGAGCAGTACTTC. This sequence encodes CSARAPGFLPYEQYF.

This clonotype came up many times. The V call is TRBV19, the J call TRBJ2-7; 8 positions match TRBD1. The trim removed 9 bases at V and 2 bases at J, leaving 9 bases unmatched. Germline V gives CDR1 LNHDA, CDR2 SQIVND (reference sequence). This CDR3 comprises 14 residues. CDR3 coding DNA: TGTGCCAGCAGCCCCGGGACAGGCACCTACGAGCAGTACTTC. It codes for CASSPGTGTYEQYF.

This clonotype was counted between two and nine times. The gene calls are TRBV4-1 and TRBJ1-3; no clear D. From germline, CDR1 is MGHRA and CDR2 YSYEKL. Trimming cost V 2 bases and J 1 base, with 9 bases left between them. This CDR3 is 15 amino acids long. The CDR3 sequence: CASSQPTESGNTIYF. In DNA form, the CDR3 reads TGCGCCAGCAGCCAACCTACAGAGTCTGGAAACACCATATATTTT.

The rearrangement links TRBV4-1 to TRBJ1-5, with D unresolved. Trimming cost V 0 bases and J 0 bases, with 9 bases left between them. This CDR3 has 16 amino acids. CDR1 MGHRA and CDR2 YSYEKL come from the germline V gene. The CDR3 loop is CASSQDRQVSNQPQHF. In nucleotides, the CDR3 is TGCGCCAGCAGCCAAGACCGGCAGGTTAGCAATCAGCCCCAGCATTTT.

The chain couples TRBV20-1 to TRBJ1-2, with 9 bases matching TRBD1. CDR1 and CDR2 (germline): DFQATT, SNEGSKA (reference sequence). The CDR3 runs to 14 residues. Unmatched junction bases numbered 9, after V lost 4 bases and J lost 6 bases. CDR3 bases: TGCAGTGCTATGGACAGGGGACAGGGTGATGGCTACACCTTC. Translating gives CSAMDRGQGDGYTF.

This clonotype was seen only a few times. Here the CDR3 DNA reads TGTGCCAGCAAAGAGGACATCGAAGCTTTCTTT. Translation gives CASKEDIEAFF. J is TRBJ1-1 and V is TRBV7-2, with D perhaps matching TRBD1 (5 bases). V lost 7 bases and J 8 bases, leaving 11 bases between the germline ends. CDR3 length: 11 residues. From germline, CDR1 is SGHTA and CDR2 FQGNSA.

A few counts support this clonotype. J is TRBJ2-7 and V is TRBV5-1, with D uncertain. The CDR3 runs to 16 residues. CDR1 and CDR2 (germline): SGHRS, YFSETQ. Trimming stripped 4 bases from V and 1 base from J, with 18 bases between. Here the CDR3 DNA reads TGCGCCAGCAGCCCCCGGCCGACTGCACGATCCTACGAGCAGTACTTC. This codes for CASSPRPTARSYEQYF.

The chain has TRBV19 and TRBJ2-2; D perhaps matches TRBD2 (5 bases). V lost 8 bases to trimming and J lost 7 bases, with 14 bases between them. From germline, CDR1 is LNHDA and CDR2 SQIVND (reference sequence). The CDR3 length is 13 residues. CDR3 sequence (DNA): TGTGCCAGTGAGAGCGGCTTGGGCGGGGAGCTGTTTTTT. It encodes CASESGLGGELFF. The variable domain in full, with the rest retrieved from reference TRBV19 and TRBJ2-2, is DGGITQSPKYLFRKEGQNVTLSCEQNLNHDAMYWYRQDPGQGLRLIYYSQIVNDFQKGDIAEGYSVSREKKESFPLTVTSAQKNPTAFYLCASESGLGGELFFGEGSRLTVL.